This TCR beta chain stems from a study of blood T cell repertoires in COVID-19. Overall study: Researchers got acute and convalescent COVID-19 samples from the United States, Italy and Spain.

V lost 0 bases and J lost 6; bases outside the gene matches: 2. Germline CDR1 LGHDT, CDR2 YNNKEL (reference sequence). The CDR3 spans 15 residues. Per the original methods: Cell counts per sample came from amplifying reference gene primers. Profiling relied on immunoSEQ multiplex PCR, and the TCRdb table lists in-frame clones only, not all of them. The V and J calls and the clone size are those of that table, but D and trimming were determined from the DNA. This sample carries 95,000 to 130,000 clones, 70% to 85% of them seen once, and the ten largest clones take around 7.6%. Sequencing was performed on peripheral blood. The chain is built from TRBV3-1 (or the pseudogene TRBV3-2) and TRBJ2-4; 10 nucleotides match TRBD1. The TCR sequence derives from a man aged 65 to 79 with active or convalescent COVID-19. The CDR3 is CASSQDRTGGNIQYF. CDR3 sequence (DNA): TGTGCCAGCAGCCAAGACAGGACAGGGGGAAACATTCAGTACTTC.